This T cell receptor (beta chain) derives from a study of T-cell memory formation after mild COVID-19. Study-level points and caveats: What remained unconfirmed was the SARS-CoV-2 specificity of second-wave clones peaking on day 37.

5'RACE primed from the constant segment yielded TCR alpha and TCR beta cDNA libraries bearing sample barcodes and UMIs. TCRdb recomputed calls from the 5' RACE reads with MiXCR, one row per CDR3 protein. This sample carries approximately 490,000 distinct CDR3 sequences, around 21% of them seen once, and the ten largest clones take approximately 12%. The CDR3 length is 20 residues. CDR1 is SEHNR and CDR2 is FQNEAQ in the germline V gene (reference sequence). Trimming at V came to 4 bases and at J to 8 bases, leaving 21 bases not matched to a gene. In this sample, this clonotype turned up a few times. Its antigen is currently unknown.

The chain has TRBV7-9 and TRBJ2-3, with 13 positions matching TRBD2. The source is an adult woman who had mild COVID-19 (a few samples of this study predate the infection). Cell type and time point are not known. The material sequenced was PBMCs or a T cell subset sorted from them (not recorded which). CDR3 residues: CASSSGVGLAGATGASTQYF. For the CDR3, the DNA is TGTGCCAGCAGCTCGGGGGTAGGACTAGCGGGGGCCACCGGGGCATCTACGCAGTATTTT.